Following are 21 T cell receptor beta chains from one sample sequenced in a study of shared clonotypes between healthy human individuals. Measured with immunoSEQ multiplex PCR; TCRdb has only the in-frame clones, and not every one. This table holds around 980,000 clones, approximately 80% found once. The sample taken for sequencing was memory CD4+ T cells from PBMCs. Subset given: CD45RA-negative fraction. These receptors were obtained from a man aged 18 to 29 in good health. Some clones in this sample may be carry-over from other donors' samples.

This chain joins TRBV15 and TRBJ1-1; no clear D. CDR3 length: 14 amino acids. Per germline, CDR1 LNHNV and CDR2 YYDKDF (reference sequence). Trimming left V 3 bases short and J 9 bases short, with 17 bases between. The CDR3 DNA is TGTGCCACCAGCAGCCCCTTAGGAGGGCAGAAAGCTTTCTTT. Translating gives CATSSPLGGQKAFF.

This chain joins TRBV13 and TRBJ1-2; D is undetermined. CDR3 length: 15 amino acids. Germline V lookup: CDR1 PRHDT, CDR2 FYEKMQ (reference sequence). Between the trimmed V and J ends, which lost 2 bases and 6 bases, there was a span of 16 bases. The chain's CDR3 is CASSLRPIEPNGYTF. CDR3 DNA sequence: TGTGCCAGCAGCTTAAGGCCGATTGAGCCCAATGGCTACACCTTC.

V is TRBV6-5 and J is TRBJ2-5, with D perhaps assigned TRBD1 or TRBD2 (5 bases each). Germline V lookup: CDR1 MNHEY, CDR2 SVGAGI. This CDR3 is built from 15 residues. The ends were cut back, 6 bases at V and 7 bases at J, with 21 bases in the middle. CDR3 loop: CASSRTGTTPGTQYF. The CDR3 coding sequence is TGTGCCAGCAGCCGGACCGGGACGACCCCAGGGACCCAGTACTTC.

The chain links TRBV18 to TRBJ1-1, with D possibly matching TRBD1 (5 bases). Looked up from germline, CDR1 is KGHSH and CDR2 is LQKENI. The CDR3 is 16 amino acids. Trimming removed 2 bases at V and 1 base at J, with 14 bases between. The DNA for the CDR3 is TGTGCCAGCTCACCATTCTCCAGGGATTCGAACACTGAAGCTTTCTTT. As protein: CASSPFSRDSNTEAFF.

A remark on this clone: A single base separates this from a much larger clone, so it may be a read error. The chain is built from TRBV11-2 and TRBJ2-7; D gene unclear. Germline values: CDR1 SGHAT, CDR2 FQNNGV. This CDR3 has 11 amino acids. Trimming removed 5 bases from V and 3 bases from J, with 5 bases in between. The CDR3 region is CASSQYYEQYF. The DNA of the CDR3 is TGTGCCAGCAGCCAGTACTACGAGCAGTACTTC.

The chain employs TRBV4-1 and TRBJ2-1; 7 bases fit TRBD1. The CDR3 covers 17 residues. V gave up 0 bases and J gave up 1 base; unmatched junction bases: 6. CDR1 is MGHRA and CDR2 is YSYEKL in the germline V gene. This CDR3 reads CASSQDRGQTSYNEQFF. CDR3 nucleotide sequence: TGCGCCAGCAGCCAAGATCGGGGACAGACTTCCTACAATGAGCAGTTCTTC.

The CDR3 bases are TGCAGTGCTAGAGGGCGACACACCTTC. This encodes CSARGRHTF. V usage is TRBV20-1 and J usage is TRBJ1-2; D call uncertain. The CDR3 is 9 residues long. Germline V gene data show CDR1 as DFQATT and CDR2 as SNEGSKA (reference sequence). V was clipped by 1 base and J by 12 bases, with 6 bases between them.

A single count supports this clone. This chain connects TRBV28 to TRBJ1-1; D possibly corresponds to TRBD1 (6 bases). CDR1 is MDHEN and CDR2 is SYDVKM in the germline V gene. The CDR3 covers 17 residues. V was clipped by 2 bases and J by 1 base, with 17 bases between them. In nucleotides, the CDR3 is TGTGCCAGCAGTTTAATGGGCTGGGGCAGGGGGAACACTGAAGCTTTCTTT. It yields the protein CASSLMGWGRGNTEAFF.

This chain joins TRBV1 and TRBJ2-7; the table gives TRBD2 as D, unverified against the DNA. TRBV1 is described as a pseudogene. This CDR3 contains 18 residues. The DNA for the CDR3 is TGCACCAGCAGCCAAGATGGTCCGGTTCGCGGCTTGAGGTACGAGCAGTACTTC. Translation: CTSSQDGPVRGLRYEQYF.

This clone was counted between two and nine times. CDR3 sequence (DNA): TGTGCCAGCAGACCCTCGGGGGGCTACGAGCAGTACTTC. It encodes CASRPSGGYEQYF. The V gene is TRBV28, the J gene TRBJ2-7; TRBD2 agrees at 7 bases. The V gene's germline CDR1 is MDHEN and CDR2 SYDVKM. The length of the CDR3 is 13 residues. Trimming at V came to 6 bases and at J to 3 bases, leaving 5 bases not matched to a gene. Supplemented by reference TRBV28 and TRBJ2-7, the full variable domain reads DVKVTQSSRYLVKRTGEKVFLECVQDMDHENMFWYRQDPGLGLRLIYFSYDVKMKEKGDIPEGYSVSREKKERFSLILESASTNQTSMYLCASRPSGGYEQYFGPGTRLTVT.

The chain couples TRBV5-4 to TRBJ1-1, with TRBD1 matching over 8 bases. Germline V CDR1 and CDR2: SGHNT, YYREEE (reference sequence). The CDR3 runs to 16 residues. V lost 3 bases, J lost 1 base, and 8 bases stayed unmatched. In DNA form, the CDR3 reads TGTGCCAGCAGCTGGCCGCAGGGGGCGGGGAACACTGAAGCTTTCTTT. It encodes CASSWPQGAGNTEAFF.

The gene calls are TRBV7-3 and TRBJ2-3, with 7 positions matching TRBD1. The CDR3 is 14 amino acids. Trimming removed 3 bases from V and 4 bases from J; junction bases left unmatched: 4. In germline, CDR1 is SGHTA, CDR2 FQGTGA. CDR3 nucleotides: TGTGCCAGCAGCTTTACGGGACAGTCAGATACGCAGTATTTT. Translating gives CASSFTGQSDTQYF.

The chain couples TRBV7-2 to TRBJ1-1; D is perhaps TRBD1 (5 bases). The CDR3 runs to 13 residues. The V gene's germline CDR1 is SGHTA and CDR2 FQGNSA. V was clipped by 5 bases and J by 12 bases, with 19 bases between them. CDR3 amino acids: CASSPNRQRRSFF. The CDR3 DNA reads TGTGCCAGCAGCCCCAACCGACAGAGGAGGTCTTTCTTT.

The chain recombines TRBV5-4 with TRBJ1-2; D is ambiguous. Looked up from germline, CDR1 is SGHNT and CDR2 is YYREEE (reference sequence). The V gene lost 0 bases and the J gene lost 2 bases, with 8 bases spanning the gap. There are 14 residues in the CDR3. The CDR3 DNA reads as TGTGCCAGCAGCTTGGGGGTCACCAACTATGGCTACACCTTC. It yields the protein CASSLGVTNYGYTF.

CDR3 sequence reads: CASTPVGSPNTEAFF. The CDR3 DNA is TGTGCCAGCACTCCCGTGGGCAGCCCGAACACTGAAGCTTTCTTT. V is TRBV5-4 and J is TRBJ1-1; D remains unclear. Germline lookup yields CDR1 SGHNT and CDR2 YYREEE (reference sequence). The CDR3 covers 15 residues. V lost 6 bases to trimming and J lost 1 base, with 16 bases between them.

Here the CDR3 reads CASSSQRNTGELFF. CDR3 in DNA: TGTGCCAGCAGTTCACAGCGCAACACCGGGGAGCTGTTTTTT. This sequence joins TRBV7-9 and TRBJ2-2, with D hard to call. Trimming stripped 6 bases from V and 2 bases from J, with 10 bases between. CDR1 and CDR2 (germline): SEHNR, FQNEAQ (reference sequence). The CDR3 extends over 14 amino acids.

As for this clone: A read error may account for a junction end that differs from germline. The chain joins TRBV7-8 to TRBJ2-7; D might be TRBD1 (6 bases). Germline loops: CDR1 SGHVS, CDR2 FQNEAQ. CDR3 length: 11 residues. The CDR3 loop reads CASTFEGTPIF. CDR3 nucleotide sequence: TGTGCCAGCACCTTCGAAGGGACACCGATCTTC.

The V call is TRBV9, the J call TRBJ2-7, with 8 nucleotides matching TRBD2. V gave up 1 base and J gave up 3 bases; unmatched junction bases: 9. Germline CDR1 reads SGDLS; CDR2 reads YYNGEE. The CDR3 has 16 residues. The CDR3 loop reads CASSVTQLAANYEQYF. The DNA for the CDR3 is TGTGCCAGCAGCGTAACCCAACTAGCGGCAAACTACGAGCAGTACTTC.

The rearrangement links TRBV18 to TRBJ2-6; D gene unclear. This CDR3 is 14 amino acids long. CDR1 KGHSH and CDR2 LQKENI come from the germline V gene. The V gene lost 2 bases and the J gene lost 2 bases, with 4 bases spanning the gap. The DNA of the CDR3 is TGTGCCAGCTCACCAGGGACTGGGGCCAACGTCCTGACTTTC. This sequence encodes CASSPGTGANVLTF. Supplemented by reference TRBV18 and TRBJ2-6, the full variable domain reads NAGVMQNPRHLVRRRGQEARLRCSPMKGHSHVYWYRQLPEEGLKFMVYLQKENIIDESGMPKERFSAEFPKEGPSILRIQQVVRGDSAAYFCASSPGTGANVLTFGAGSRLTVL.

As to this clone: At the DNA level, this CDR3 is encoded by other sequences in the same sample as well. The CDR3 sequence: CATSIRQGSPLHF. The CDR3 region has the DNA TGTGCCACCTCAATAAGACAGGGATCACCCCTCCACTTT. The V and J genes are TRBV2 and TRBJ1-6, with 7 bases aligning to TRBD1. This CDR3 region has 13 residues. In germline, CDR1 is SNHLY, CDR2 FYNNEI. Trimming removed 10 bases from V and 10 bases from J; junction bases left unmatched: 10.

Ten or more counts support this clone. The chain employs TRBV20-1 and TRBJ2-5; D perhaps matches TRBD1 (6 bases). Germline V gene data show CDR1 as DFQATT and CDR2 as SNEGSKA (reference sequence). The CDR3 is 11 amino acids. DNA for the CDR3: TGCAGCGGACAGTTAGGAGAGACCCAGTACTTC. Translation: CSGQLGETQYF.